The entry below describes one T cell receptor beta chain. Its antigen is unidentified. This sample is part of a study of T cell responses to AZD1222 COVID-19 vaccine. The study's findings and limits: Nearly half of spike-specific TCRs reportedly go after variant regions that carry no mutations. It was only after the peak T cell response that any repertoires were sampled.

V was pared by 0 bases and J by 0 bases, with 7 bases between. The germline gives CDR1 ENHRY, CDR2 SYGVKD. The length of the CDR3 is 15 residues. Here immunoSEQ multiplex PCR was the method, and the copy in TCRdb shows in-frame clones only, minus some. The data show some 110,000 clones, about 90% seen once. The specimen comprised peripheral blood, sampled 28 days after the second AZD1222 dose. J is TRBJ2-3 and V is TRBV10-3; the D is unclear. The source of this sequence is an adult who received the AZD1222 COVID-19 vaccine. The CDR3 loop is CAISESLGSTDTQYF. Written as DNA, the CDR3 is TGTGCCATCAGTGAGTCTTTGGGGAGCACAGATACGCAGTATTTT.